The clone carrying this T cell receptor (beta chain) has at least ten counts. Its antigen remains unidentified. Full-length variable regions came from constant-region reverse primers plus semi-nested Nested Universal Primer A PCR. TCRdb analysed the 5' RACE reads with MiXCR anew, one entry per CDR3 protein. Altogether roughly 40,000 distinct CDR3 sequences are present, 29% being singletons, with the ten largest covering approximately 3.7%. The CDR3 runs 13 residues. Study-level results: Tumor memory CD4+ T cell TCR gene usage clustered with blood and lymph node memory CD4+ cells and lymph node naive CD4+ cells. Tumor-infiltrating Treg TCR alpha and beta sequences overlapped most with tumor naive CD4+ T cells, then blood naive.

This chain joins TRBV21-1 and TRBJ1-4. TRBV21-1 is a documented pseudogene. The TCR comes from a female donor with breast cancer. Material for sequencing was memory CD4+ T cells sorted from a lymph node. Subset specified: memory CD4+ T cells, CD4+CD45RO+CD25-. This CDR3 reads CASRDEPNEKLFF. CDR3 nucleotide sequence: TGTGCCAGCAGAGACGAGCCTAATGAAAAACTGTTTTTT.